Below are 3 T cell receptor beta chains sequenced from a single sample in a study of cytomegalovirus exposure and HLA in healthy donors. The PCR used 60 Vbeta and 13 Jbeta primers. The protocol was immunoSEQ multiplex PCR, while the TCRdb copy is restricted to in-frame clones and leaves out a portion. The sample contains some 87,000 clones, 62% of which appear only once. Sample: PBMCs. These receptors originate from a woman aged 25 to 39 in good health and CMV-seropositive.

This chain joins TRBV5-4 and TRBJ2-1; D ambiguous. This CDR3 region has 13 residues. The V end was cut by 9 bases, the J end by 5 bases, with 15 bases between. Germline V CDR1 and CDR2: SGHNT, YYREEE (reference sequence). The CDR3 reads CATVTGSNNEQFF. CDR3 nucleotide sequence: TGTGCCACCGTAACCGGGTCAAACAATGAGCAGTTCTTC.

The chain links TRBV7-9 to TRBJ1-3, with D possibly TRBD1 on 6 matching bases. V was trimmed by 4 bases and J by 3 bases, leaving 13 bases between them. Per germline, CDR1 SEHNR and CDR2 FQNEAQ (reference sequence). The CDR3 contains 15 residues. CDR3 protein: CASSSYRELGNTIYF. The CDR3 nucleotides read TGTGCCAGCAGCTCCTACAGGGAGCTTGGAAACACCATATATTTT.

The genes are TRBV7-2 and TRBJ2-4; 7 nucleotides agree with TRBD2. Germline V CDR1 and CDR2: SGHTA, FQGNSA. V lost 3 bases to trimming and J lost 4 bases; unmatched junction nucleotides: 3. CDR3 length: 14 residues. The CDR3 loop reads CASSFGGSKNIQYF. DNA of the CDR3: TGTGCCAGCAGCTTCGGCGGGAGTAAAAACATTCAGTACTTC.